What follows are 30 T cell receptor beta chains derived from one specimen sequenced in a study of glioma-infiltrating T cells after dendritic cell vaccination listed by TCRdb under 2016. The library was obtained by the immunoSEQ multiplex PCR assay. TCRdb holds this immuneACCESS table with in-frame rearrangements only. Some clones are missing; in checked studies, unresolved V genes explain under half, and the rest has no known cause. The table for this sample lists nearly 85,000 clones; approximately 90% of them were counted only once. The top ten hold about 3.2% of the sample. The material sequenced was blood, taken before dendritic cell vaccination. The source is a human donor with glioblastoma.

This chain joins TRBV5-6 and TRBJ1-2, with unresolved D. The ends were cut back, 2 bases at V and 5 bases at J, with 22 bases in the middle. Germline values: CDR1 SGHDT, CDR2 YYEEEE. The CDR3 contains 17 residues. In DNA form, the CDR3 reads TGTGCCAGCAGCTTCGGGAAAGGGTCGGTCTCGGGGTATGGCTACACCTTC. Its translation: CASSFGKGSVSGYGYTF.

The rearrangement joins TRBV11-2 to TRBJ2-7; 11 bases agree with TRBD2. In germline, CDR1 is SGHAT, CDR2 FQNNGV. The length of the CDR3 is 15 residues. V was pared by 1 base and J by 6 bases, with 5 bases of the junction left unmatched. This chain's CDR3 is CASSLGSSGGGEQYF. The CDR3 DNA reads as TGTGCCAGCAGCTTAGGTAGTAGCGGGGGGGGCGAGCAGTACTTC.

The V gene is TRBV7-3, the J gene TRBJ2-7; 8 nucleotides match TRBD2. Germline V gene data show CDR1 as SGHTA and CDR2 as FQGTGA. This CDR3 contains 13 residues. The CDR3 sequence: CAIAGSGAYEQYF. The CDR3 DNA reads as TGTGCGATAGCGGGGTCAGGCGCCTACGAGCAGTACTTC. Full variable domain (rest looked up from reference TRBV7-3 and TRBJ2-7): GAGVSQTPSNKVTEKGKYVELRCDPISGHTALYWYRQSLGQGPEFLIYFQGTGAADDSGLPNDRFFAVRPEGSVSTLKIQRTERGDSAVYLCAIAGSGAYEQYFGPGTRLTVT.

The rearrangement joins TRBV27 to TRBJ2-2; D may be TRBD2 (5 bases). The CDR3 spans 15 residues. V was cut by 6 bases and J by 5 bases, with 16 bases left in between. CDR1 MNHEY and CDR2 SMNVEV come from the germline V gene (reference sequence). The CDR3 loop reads CASRPGSILTGELFF. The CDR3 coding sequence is TGTGCCAGCAGGCCGGGATCCATATTAACCGGGGAGCTGTTTTTT.

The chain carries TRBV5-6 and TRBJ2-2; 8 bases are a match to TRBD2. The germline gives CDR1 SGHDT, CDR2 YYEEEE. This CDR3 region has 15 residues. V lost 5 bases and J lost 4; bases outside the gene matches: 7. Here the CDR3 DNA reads TGTGCCAGCAGGCGAGGACTAGCAGTCACCGGGGAGCTGTTTTTT. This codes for CASRRGLAVTGELFF.

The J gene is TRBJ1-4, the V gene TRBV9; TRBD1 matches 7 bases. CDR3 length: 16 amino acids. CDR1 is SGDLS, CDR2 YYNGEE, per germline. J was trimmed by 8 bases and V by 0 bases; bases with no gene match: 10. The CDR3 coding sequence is TGTGCCAGCAGCGTAGAGTTCGGAGGGGGCAAGGAAAAACTGTTTTTT. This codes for CASSVEFGGGKEKLFF.

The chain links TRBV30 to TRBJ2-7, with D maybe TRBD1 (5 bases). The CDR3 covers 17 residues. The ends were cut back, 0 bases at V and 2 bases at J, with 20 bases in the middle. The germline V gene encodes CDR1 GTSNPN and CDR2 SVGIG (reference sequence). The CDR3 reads CAWSVRPGLAGTYEQYF. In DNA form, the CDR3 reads TGTGCCTGGAGTGTACGACCAGGGCTTGCAGGAACCTACGAGCAGTACTTC.

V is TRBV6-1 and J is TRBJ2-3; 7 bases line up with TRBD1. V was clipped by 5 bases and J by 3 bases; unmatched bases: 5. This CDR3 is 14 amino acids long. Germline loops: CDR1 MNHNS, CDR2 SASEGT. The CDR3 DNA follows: TGTGCCAGCAGTAGGACAGGTGGGACAGATACGCAGTATTTT. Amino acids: CASSRTGGTDTQYF.

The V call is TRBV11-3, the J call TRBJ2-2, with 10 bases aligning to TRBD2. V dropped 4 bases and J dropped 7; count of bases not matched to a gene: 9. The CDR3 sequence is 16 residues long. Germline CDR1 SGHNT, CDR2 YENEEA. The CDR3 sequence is CASSSKREGPNGELFF. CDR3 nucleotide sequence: TGTGCCAGCAGCTCAAAGCGGGAGGGCCCGAACGGGGAGCTGTTTTTT.

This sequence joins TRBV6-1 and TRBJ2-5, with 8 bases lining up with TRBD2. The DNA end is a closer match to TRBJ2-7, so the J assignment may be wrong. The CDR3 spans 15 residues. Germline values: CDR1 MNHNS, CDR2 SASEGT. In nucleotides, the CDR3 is TGTGCCAGCAGTGCCGCGGGGGGCAATTCCTACGAGCAGTACTTC. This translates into CASSAAGGNSYEQYF.

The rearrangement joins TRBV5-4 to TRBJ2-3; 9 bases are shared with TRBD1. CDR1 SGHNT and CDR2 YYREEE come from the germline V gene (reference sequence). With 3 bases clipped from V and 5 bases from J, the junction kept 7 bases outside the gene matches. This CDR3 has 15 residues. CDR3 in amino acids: CASSSRTGVGDTQYF. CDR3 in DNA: TGTGCCAGCAGCTCTCGGACAGGGGTAGGAGATACGCAGTATTTT.

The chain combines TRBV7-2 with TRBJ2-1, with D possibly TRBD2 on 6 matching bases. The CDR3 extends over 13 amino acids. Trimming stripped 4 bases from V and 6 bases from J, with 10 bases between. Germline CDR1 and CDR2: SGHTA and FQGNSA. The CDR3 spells CASSWGLSNEQFF. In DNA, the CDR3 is TGTGCCAGCAGCTGGGGACTCTCCAATGAGCAGTTCTTC.

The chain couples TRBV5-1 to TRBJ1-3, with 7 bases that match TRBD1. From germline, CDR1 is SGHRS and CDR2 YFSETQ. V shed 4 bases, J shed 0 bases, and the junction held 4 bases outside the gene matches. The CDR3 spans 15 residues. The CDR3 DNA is TGCGCCAGCAGCACGGGACAGCCCTCTGGAAACACCATATATTTT. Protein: CASSTGQPSGNTIYF. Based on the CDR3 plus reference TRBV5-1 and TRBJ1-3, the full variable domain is KAGVTQTPRYLIKTRGQQVTLSCSPISGHRSVSWYQQTPGQGLQFLFEYFSETQRNKGNFPGRFSGRQFSNSRSEMNVSTLELGDSALYLCASSTGQPSGNTIYFGEGSWLTVV.

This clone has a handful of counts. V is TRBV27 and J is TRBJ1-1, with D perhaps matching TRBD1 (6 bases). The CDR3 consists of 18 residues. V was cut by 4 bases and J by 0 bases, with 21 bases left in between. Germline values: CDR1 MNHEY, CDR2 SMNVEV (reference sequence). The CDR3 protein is CASSSGQIERLVNTEAFF. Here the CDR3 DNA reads TGTGCCAGCAGTTCCGGACAGATAGAACGCCTAGTGAACACTGAAGCTTTCTTT.

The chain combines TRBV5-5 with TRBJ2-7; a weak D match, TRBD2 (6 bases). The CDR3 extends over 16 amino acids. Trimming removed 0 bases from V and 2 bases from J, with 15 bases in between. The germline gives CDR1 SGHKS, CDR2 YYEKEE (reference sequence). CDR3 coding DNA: TGTGCCAGCAGCTTGGAAGTTCGGGGGACCCCCTACGAGCAGTACTTC. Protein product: CASSLEVRGTPYEQYF. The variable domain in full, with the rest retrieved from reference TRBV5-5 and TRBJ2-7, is DAGVTQSPTHLIKTRGQQVTLRCSPISGHKSVSWYQQVLGQGPQFIFQYYEKEERGRGNFPDRFSARQFPNYSSELNVNALLLGDSALYLCASSLEVRGTPYEQYFGPGTRLTVT.

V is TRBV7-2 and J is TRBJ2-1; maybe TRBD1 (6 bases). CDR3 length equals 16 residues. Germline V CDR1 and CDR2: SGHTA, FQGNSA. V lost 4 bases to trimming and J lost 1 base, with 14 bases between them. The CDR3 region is CASSSIQGISYNEQFF. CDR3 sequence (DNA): TGTGCCAGCAGCTCGATACAGGGAATTTCCTACAATGAGCAGTTCTTC.

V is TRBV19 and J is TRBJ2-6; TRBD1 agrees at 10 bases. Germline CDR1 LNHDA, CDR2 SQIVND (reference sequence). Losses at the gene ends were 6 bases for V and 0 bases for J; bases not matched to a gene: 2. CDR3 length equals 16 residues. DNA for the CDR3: TGTGCCAGTAGAAGGACAGGGGGCTCTGGGGCCAACGTCCTGACTTTC. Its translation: CASRRTGGSGANVLTF.

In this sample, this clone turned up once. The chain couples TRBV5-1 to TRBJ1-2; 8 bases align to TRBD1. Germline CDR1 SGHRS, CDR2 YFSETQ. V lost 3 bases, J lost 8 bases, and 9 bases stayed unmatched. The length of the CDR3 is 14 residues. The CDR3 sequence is CASSSGVRQGGYTF. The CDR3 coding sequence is TGCGCCAGCAGCTCAGGAGTAAGACAGGGGGGCTACACCTTC.

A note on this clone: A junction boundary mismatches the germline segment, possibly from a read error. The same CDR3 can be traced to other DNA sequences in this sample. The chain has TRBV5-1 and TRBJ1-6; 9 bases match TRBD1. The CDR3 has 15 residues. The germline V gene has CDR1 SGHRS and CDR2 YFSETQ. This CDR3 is CASTFSGQGNSPLHF. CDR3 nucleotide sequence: TGCGCCAGCACCTTTTCGGGACAGGGTAATTCCCCCCTCCACTTT.

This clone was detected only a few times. Here the CDR3 DNA reads TGTGCCAGCAGCCACCTGGACAGGGTTAACTATGGCTACACCTTC. It specifies CASSHLDRVNYGYTF. The chain joins TRBV11-2 to TRBJ1-2; TRBD1 matches 8 bases. This CDR3 contains 15 residues. In germline, CDR1 is SGHAT, CDR2 FQNNGV. V dropped 5 bases and J dropped 1; count of bases not matched to a gene: 6. The full variable domain, rest sourced from reference TRBV11-2 and TRBJ1-2, is EAGVAQSPRYKIIEKRQSVAFWCNPISGHATLYWYQQILGQGPKLLIQFQNNGVVDDSQLPKDRFSAERLKGVDSTLKIQPAKLEDSAVYLCASSHLDRVNYGYTFGSGTRLTVV.

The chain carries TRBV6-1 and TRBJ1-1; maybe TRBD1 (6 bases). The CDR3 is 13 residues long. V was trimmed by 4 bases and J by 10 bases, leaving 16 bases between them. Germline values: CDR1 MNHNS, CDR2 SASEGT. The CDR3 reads CASSAEGVVGAFF. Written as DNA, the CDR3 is TGTGCCAGCAGTGCCGAGGGGGTAGTAGGAGCTTTCTTT.

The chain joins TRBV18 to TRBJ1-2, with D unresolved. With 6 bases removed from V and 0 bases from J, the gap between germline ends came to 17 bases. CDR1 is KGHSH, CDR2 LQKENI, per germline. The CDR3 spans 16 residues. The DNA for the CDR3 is TGTGCCAGCTCGCAAATCCAGCGGGGAGCTAACTATGGCTACACCTTC. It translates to CASSQIQRGANYGYTF.

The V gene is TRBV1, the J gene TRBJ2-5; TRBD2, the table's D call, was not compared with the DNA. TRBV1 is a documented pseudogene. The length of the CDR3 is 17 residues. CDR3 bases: TGCACCAGCAGCCAAGAAGGTCGATCTAGCGTAGGTGAGACCCAGTACTTC. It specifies CTSSQEGRSSVGETQYF.

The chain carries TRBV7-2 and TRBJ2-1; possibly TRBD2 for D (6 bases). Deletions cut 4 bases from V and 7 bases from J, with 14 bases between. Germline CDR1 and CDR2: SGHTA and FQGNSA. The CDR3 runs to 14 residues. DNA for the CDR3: TGTGCCAGCAGCTCCGGGGGAGCGCCGAATGAGCAGTTCTTC. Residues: CASSSGGAPNEQFF.

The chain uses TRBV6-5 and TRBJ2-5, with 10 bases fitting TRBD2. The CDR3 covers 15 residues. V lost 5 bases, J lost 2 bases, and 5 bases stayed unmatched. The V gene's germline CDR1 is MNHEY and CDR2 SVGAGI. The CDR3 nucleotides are TGTGCCAGCAGTAAGACTAGCGGGTTGCAAGAGACCCAGTACTTC. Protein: CASSKTSGLQETQYF.

The CDR3 sequence is CSVTNGSYEQYF. The CDR3 DNA sequence: TGCAGCGTCACTAACGGAAGCTACGAGCAGTACTTC. This chain connects TRBV29-1 to TRBJ2-7; no clear D. The CDR3 length is 12 residues. Germline V gene data show CDR1 as SQVTM and CDR2 as ANQGSEA. Trimming stripped 6 bases from V and 3 bases from J, with 12 bases between.

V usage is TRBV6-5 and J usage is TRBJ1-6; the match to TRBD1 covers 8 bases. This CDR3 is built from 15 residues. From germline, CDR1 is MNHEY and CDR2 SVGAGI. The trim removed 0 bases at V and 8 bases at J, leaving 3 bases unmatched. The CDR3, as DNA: TGTGCCAGCAGTTACTCTGACAGGGGTGATTCACCCCTCCACTTT. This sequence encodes CASSYSDRGDSPLHF.

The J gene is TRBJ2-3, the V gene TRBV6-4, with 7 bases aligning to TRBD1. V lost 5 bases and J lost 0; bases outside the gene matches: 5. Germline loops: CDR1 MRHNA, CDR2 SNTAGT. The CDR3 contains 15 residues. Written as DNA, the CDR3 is TGTGCCAGCAGTCCTCAGACAGGGAGCACAGATACGCAGTATTTT. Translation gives CASSPQTGSTDTQYF.

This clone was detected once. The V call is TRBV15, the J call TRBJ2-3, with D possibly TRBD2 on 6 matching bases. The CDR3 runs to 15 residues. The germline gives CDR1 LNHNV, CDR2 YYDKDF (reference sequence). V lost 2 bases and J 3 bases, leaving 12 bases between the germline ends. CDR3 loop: CATSRTTTRTDTQYF. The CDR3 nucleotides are TGTGCCACCAGCAGAACTACGACTAGAACAGATACGCAGTATTTT.

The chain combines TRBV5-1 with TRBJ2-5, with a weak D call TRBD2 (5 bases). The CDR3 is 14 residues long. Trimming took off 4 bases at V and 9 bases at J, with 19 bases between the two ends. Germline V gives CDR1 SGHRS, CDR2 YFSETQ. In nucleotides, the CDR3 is TGCGCCAGCAGCACGGACCCGGAGGCGTTGTCCCAGTACTTC. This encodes CASSTDPEALSQYF.